This T cell receptor (beta chain) was retrieved from a study of blood T cell repertoires in COVID-19. About the study: T cells, B-cell-depleted T cells, or PBMCs provided the cDNA or gDNA that served as material.

The CDR3 is 13 amino acids. Germline V lookup: CDR1 MDHEN, CDR2 SYDVKM. The V end lost 8 bases, the J end lost 4 bases, and 14 bases lay between the germline ends. Method: immunoSEQ multiplex PCR; TCRdb's copy keeps in-frame clones and lacks some. Counted here are 220,000 or so clones, approximately 81% occurring once; the ten biggest clones make up about 3%. The TCR was taken from a man over 45 who had recovered from COVID-19. J is TRBJ1-2 and V is TRBV28; possibly TRBD1 for D (6 bases). The sequencing input was peripheral blood. CDR3 DNA sequence: TGTGCCAGCCAACCGGGACATCTCTATGGCTACACCTTC. Translation gives CASQPGHLYGYTF.